This TCR beta chain originates from a study of blood T cells in healthy people across ages (dated by TCRdb to the mid-2010s). General notes on the study: Template switching captured roughly one uniquely barcoded TCR beta cDNA molecule per two T cells in model experiments. The study measured age-related changes in TCR beta repertoire diversity using deep sequencing normalized with unique cDNA molecular identifiers. Donors were grouped into four age groups: young (average 16 years), middle-aged (around 39), aged (over 55) and long-lived (about 82). To avoid experimental bias, donors of different ages were spread randomly across the sequencing lanes. For two donors (one aged 18 to 29 and one aged 80 or older), the study analyzed two additional independent replicas of 1 million unique cDNA reads from the same blood draw.

V and J are truncated by 6 bases and 4 bases respectively, leaving an intervening sequence of 19 bases. The CDR3 holds 15 amino acids from the cysteine to the phenylalanine. The CDR3 DNA has 45 bases and is translated from base 1. Per the germline V gene, ENHRY is the CDR1 and SYGVKD is the CDR2. Donors were 40 or so systemically healthy Caucasian individuals from Russia aged about 6 to 100 years. Each donor gave 8 to 10 milliliters of peripheral blood, collected into EDTA-treated Vacutainer tubes. PBMCs were isolated by Ficoll-Paque density-gradient centrifugation, with at least 6 million obtained per sample. Total RNA, at least 6 micrograms per sample, was extracted from PBMCs with Trizol reagent. For every donor, flow cytometry on a PBMC aliquot measured the percentage of naive CD45RAhigh/CD27high T cells. The receptor library was made with 5' RACE. Instrument on record: Illumina HiSeq 2500. The second PCR ran for about 7 to 11 cycles and used a J-beta primer mix along with a sample-barcoded 5' primer. A unique molecular identifier was introduced onto each TCR beta cDNA molecule by a template-switch 5' adaptor carrying 12 random nucleotides. At least 2.5 million CDR3-containing paired-end reads were obtained from each sample. The Mint cDNA synthesis kit, primed by a TRBC-specific oligonucleotide, was used to synthesize first-strand cDNA from all RNA. After uracil-DNA glycosylase treatment, a first 18-cycle PCR used universal primers M1SS and BC2_uni_R on all cDNA. Per the original workflow: For normalization, 1 million high-quality reads, each with a distinct molecular identifier, were randomly selected from each sample. Reads sharing molecular identifiers were discarded rather than binned into consensus sequences. CDR3 identification, clonotype clustering and error correction used MiTCR with a Q25 quality threshold and the strictest error-elimination algorithm. A nonparametric unseen species model using Euler transformation provided a lower-bound estimate of total TCR beta diversity. TCRdb trimmed public reads at Q25 via fastp, called clones via MiXCR and kept in-frame beta chains. One record per CDR3 amino acid sequence lists the most common genes and DNA. What appears here as the V and J calls and clone size reflects TCRdb's work, not the paper's. In all, the sample holds around 870,000 distinct CDR3 sequences, and around 30% of those were seen once. The top ten clonotypes cover 15% to 20% of the sample.

The table lists this clonotype with a few counts. The antigen it recognizes is unknown. A much larger clone differs from this one at a single base, so this may be a read error. What the research found in general, with its limitations: Compared with the aged group, more naive CD4+ T cells, fewer expanded clones and increased TCR diversity were shown by the long-lived group, suggesting age selection. Because the CMV infection status of the donors was unknown, age-related changes in expanded clonotypes may potentially have been confounded. Estimates of total diversity based on one million sequenced T cells were regarded as lower bounds and as underestimates. Observed TCR beta diversity per million T cells fell roughly linearly with age, and a significant reduction was already apparent by age about 43. Conclusive comparison of naive and antigen-experienced compartments was prevented by the profiling of bulk unsorted PBMCs. A strong correlation was found between observed TCR beta diversity and the percentage of naive T cells measured by flow cytometry.

The chain was built from TRBV10-3 and TRBJ2-7; the D region is possibly TRBD1 or TRBD2, each matching across 6 bases. The source is an elderly woman in good health. Specimen: blood. The DNA reads TGTGCCATCAGCGCAGAACAGGGACTGGAGTACGAGCAGTACTTC. Its protein is CAISAEQGLEYEQYF.